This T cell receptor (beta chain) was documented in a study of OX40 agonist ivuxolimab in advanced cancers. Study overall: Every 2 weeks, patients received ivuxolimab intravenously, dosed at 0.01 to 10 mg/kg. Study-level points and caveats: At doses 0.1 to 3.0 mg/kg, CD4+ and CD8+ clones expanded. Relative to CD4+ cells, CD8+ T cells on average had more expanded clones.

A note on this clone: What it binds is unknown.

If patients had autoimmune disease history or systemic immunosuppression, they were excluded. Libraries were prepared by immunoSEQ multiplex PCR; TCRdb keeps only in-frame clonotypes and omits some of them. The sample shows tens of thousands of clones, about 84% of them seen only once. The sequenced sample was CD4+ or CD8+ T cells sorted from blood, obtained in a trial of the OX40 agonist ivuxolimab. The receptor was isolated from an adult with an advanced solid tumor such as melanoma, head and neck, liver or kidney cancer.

Here the CDR3 reads CASSEPQASTDTQYF. DNA of the CDR3: TGTGCCAGCAGTGAACCTCAGGCTAGCACAGATACGCAGTATTTT. The chain couples TRBV2 to TRBJ2-3, with D hard to call. In germline, CDR1 is SNHLY, CDR2 FYNNEI. The CDR3 loop spans 15 amino acids. V was pared by 2 bases and J by 0 bases, with 9 bases between.